This TCR beta chain was documented in a study of blood T cell repertoires in COVID-19. Study-level background: Sources were T cells, B-cell-depleted T cells, or PBMCs; the material itself was cDNA or gDNA.

Authors' data handling: Reference gene primer amplification yielded estimated nucleated cell counts. The assay was immunoSEQ multiplex PCR, and TCRdb's table has in-frame clones only and misses some. D and trimming were read from the DNA, whereas the V and J calls and clone size are those reported in that table. The sample yields under 150,000 clones, roughly 82% seen once. Trimming took 4 bases from V and 9 from J; bases not matched to a gene: 11. The V gene's germline CDR1 is KGHSH and CDR2 LQKENI. This CDR3 region has 15 residues. The chain joins TRBV18 to TRBJ2-1; 8 positions agree with TRBD1. Sequenced material: peripheral blood. This receptor was obtained from an elderly man with acute or convalescent COVID-19. CDR3 in DNA: TGTGCCAGCTCACGTCCAGGGACAGGCTATAGTGAGCAGTTCTTC. Amino acid sequence: CASSRPGTGYSEQFF.